There are a few counts of the clone carrying this TCR beta chain. Its antigen remains unknown. Each CDR3 protein is one row after TCRdb ran MiXCR on the reads. The sample consists of roughly 320,000 distinct CDR3 sequences, more than 8% of them appearing once. Germline CDR1 is SGHAT and CDR2 is FQNNGV. Trimming took 5 bases from V and 1 from J; bases not matched to a gene: 2. This CDR3 comprises 14 residues. The data belong to a study of T cell repertoires in cytomegalovirus infection. On the study more broadly: Indications came from public TCR beta signatures; they pointed to CMV infection and to a matching HLA type.

The study's findings and limits: HLA-C-restricted CMV-specific TCR beta clonotypes prevailed in the ex vivo response. Using cumulative public TCR beta family frequency, the authors identified those who carried CMV together with the relevant HLA.

The clonotype originates from a human donor in good health (CMV status not recorded). Some clones in this sample may be carry-over from other donors' samples. The material sequenced was PBMCs. V is TRBV11-2 and J is TRBJ2-3, with 8 bases fitting TRBD1. CDR3 coding DNA: TGTGCCAGCAGCGTGGACAGGGGCACAGATACGCAGTATTTT. Its translation: CASSVDRGTDTQYF.